This T cell receptor beta chain was documented in a study of blood T cell repertoires in COVID-19. Some clones are missing from TCRdb's copy, which holds only in-frame ones; the method was immunoSEQ multiplex PCR. The data hold about 200,000 clones, with nearly 90% observed a single time. Trimming cost V 0 bases and J 7 bases; bases outside gene matches: 6. The CDR3 length is 14 residues. Germline V gene sequence: CDR1 SGHDT, CDR2 YYEEEE. The sequence was obtained from a man aged 45-65 years with COVID-19, enrolled during active disease. The V and J genes are TRBV5-6 and TRBJ2-7; 8 nucleotides line up with TRBD1. Sequencing input: peripheral blood. The CDR3: CASSLGQGWGEQYF. The CDR3 nucleotides read TGTGCCAGCAGCTTGGGACAGGGGTGGGGTGAGCAGTACTTC.